These 25 T cell receptor beta chains came from one sample sequenced in a study of technical replicates of blood from several donors. Only in-frame clones appear in the TCRdb table, and some are missing; sequencing was by immunoSEQ multiplex PCR. The sample lists about 82,000 clones, just under 95% occurring once. The material sequenced was T cells isolated from PBMCs. The receptor source for this set is a human donor in good health.

CDR3 amino acids: CASSRGQGGGYTF. As DNA, the CDR3 is TGTGCCAGCAGCCGTGGACAGGGCGGAGGCTACACCTTC. This chain joins TRBV27 and TRBJ1-2; 8 nucleotides align to TRBD1. In germline, CDR1 is MNHEY, CDR2 SMNVEV (reference sequence). Losses at the gene ends were 6 bases for V and 8 bases for J; bases not matched to a gene: 8. This CDR3 comprises 13 residues.

V is TRBV25-1 and J is TRBJ2-7; a possible D gene is TRBD1 (6 bases). V shed 6 bases and J shed 4 bases, with 10 bases lying between them. The CDR3 contains 12 residues. CDR1 is MGHDK and CDR2 is SYGVNS in the germline V gene. The CDR3 DNA sequence: TGTGCCAGCAGCGTACAGGGATACGAGCAGTACTTC. Translation gives CASSVQGYEQYF.

The J gene is TRBJ2-7, the V gene TRBV19; perhaps TRBD1 as D (7 bases). CDR3 length equals 16 residues. Trimming took off 3 bases at V and 2 bases at J, with 17 bases between the two ends. In germline, CDR1 is LNHDA, CDR2 SQIVND (reference sequence). The CDR3 loop reads CASSIPGGIRTYEQYF. DNA for the CDR3: TGTGCCAGTAGTATTCCAGGGGGGATAAGGACCTACGAGCAGTACTTC.

The chain uses TRBV6-5 and TRBJ1-5, with 7 bases lining up with TRBD1. V shed 4 bases and J 7 bases; nucleotides not matched to a gene: 7. In germline, CDR1 is MNHEY, CDR2 SVGAGI. CDR3 length: 14 amino acids. CDR3 region: CASSFPEGAQPQHF. The DNA for the CDR3 is TGTGCCAGCAGTTTTCCCGAGGGGGCCCAGCCCCAGCATTTT.

V and J are TRBV6-5 and TRBJ1-1, with D uncertain. V lost 2 bases and J 0 bases, leaving 7 bases between the germline ends. The CDR3 has 14 residues. The V gene's germline CDR1 is MNHEY and CDR2 SVGAGI. The CDR3 loop is CASSYGPMNTEAFF. The CDR3 DNA follows: TGTGCCAGCAGTTACGGCCCCATGAACACTGAAGCTTTCTTT.

This clone was seen a single time. CDR3 DNA: TGTGCCAGTAGTATATTGGGACAGGGTTTGAATGAGCAGTTCTTC. Translated: CASSILGQGLNEQFF. This chain uses TRBV19 with TRBJ2-1; 9 bases align to TRBD1. Germline V gene sequence: CDR1 LNHDA, CDR2 SQIVND (reference sequence). The CDR3 spans 15 residues. J lost 7 bases, V lost 2 bases, and 6 bases had no gene match.

The V call is TRBV30, the J call TRBJ1-2; TRBD1 matches 7 bases. V gave up 2 bases and J gave up 4 bases; unmatched junction bases: 4. CDR1 is GTSNPN, CDR2 SVGIG, per germline (reference sequence). The CDR3 runs 13 residues. CDR3 DNA: TGTGCCTGGAGTAGACAGGGAGCCTATGGCTACACCTTC. It yields the protein CAWSRQGAYGYTF.

Here the CDR3 DNA reads TGTGCCAGCAGTTACTCACTAGCGGCTCGCACAGATACGCAGTATTTT. It codes for CASSYSLAARTDTQYF. The chain joins TRBV6-5 to TRBJ2-3; the match to TRBD2 covers 8 bases. The V gene's germline CDR1 is MNHEY and CDR2 SVGAGI. After removal of 0 bases from V and 1 base from J, the junction contained 3 bases not matched to a gene. This CDR3 contains 16 residues.

The chain couples TRBV6-5 to TRBJ2-7; 7 nucleotides line up with TRBD1. Germline V gene lookup returns CDR1 MNHEY and CDR2 SVGAGI. The CDR3 runs to 13 residues. Trimming removed 11 bases from V and 2 bases from J; junction bases left unmatched: 9. CDR3 sequence reads: CACRDSVTYEQYF. The CDR3 DNA reads TGTGCCTGCCGGGACAGCGTCACCTACGAGCAGTACTTC.

V and J are TRBV5-1 and TRBJ2-7; a weak D match, TRBD1 (5 bases). CDR3 length: 13 amino acids. V lost 7 bases, J lost 5 bases, and 16 bases lay in between. From germline, CDR1 is SGHRS and CDR2 YFSETQ. This CDR3 is CASHLGEGDEQYF. The CDR3 nucleotides read TGCGCCAGCCATTTAGGAGAAGGGGACGAGCAGTACTTC.

The chain recombines TRBV9 with TRBJ1-1; D unresolved. This CDR3 contains 15 residues. Germline V gene lookup returns CDR1 SGDLS and CDR2 YYNGEE. The V end lost 5 bases, the J end lost 3 bases, and 17 bases lay between the germline ends. The CDR3, as DNA: TGTGCCAGCAGTCCTTACAGTAAAAGTCACACTGAAGCTTTCTTT. Protein product: CASSPYSKSHTEAFF.

The chain recombines TRBV5-4 with TRBJ1-1, with 7 nucleotides matching TRBD1. Germline values: CDR1 SGHNT, CDR2 YYREEE (reference sequence). This CDR3 spans 14 amino acids. J lost 7 bases, V lost 4 bases, and 10 bases had no gene match. The CDR3 loop is CASSRQTRDSEAFF. CDR3 coding DNA: TGTGCCAGCAGCCGACAGACCCGGGACAGTGAAGCTTTCTTT.

A few counts support this clone. The chain recombines TRBV28 with TRBJ1-2; 7 bases map to TRBD1. V was pared by 2 bases and J by 3 bases, with 3 bases of the junction left unmatched. CDR1 and CDR2 from the germline V gene are MDHEN and SYDVKM. CDR3 length: 14 amino acids. The CDR3 bases are TGTGCCAGCAGTTTAAACAGGGGTTACTATGGCTACACCTTC. Encoded protein: CASSLNRGYYGYTF.

The genes are TRBV7-3 and TRBJ1-5, with a possible D match to TRBD1 (5 bases). CDR1 is SGHTA and CDR2 is FQGTGA in the germline V gene. The CDR3 loop spans 16 amino acids. V lost 2 bases to trimming and J lost 7 bases, with 18 bases between them. The CDR3 region is CASSLHSGKAQQPQHF. In DNA, the CDR3 is TGTGCCAGCAGCTTACACTCAGGGAAGGCTCAACAGCCCCAGCATTTT.

This chain links TRBV6-5 with TRBJ2-7, with D possibly being TRBD1 (6 bases). Germline V gene sequence: CDR1 MNHEY, CDR2 SVGAGI. Trimming pared 8 bases from V and 3 bases from J, leaving 14 bases between. The CDR3 consists of 13 residues. This CDR3 reads CASRAGAYYEQYF. CDR3 nucleotide sequence: TGTGCCAGCCGGGCAGGGGCCTACTACGAGCAGTACTTC.

This clone was seen a few times. This rearrangement joins TRBV14 to TRBJ2-7, with 7 bases aligning to TRBD1. The ends lost 2 bases at V and 7 bases at J; junction bases unmatched: 8. The CDR3 is 14 residues long. Germline CDR1 and CDR2: SGHDN and FVKESK. CDR3 nucleotides: TGTGCCAGCAGCCAACCGAGACAGGGAGCGGAGCAGTACTTC. It yields the protein CASSQPRQGAEQYF. The full variable domain, with the rest looked up from reference TRBV14 and TRBJ2-7, is EAGVTQFPSHSVIEKGQTVTLRCDPISGHDNLYWYRRVMGKEIKFLLHFVKESKQDESGMPNNRFLAERTGGTYSTLKVQPAELEDSGVYFCASSQPRQGAEQYFGPGTRLTVT.

This chain uses TRBV7-6 with TRBJ1-5; 7 bases are a match to TRBD1. The germline gives CDR1 SGHVS, CDR2 FNYEAQ. CDR3 length: 18 amino acids. The V and J ends lost 5 bases and 2 bases, in that order; junction bases with no gene match: 15. CDR3 DNA sequence: TGTGCCAGCAGCCCACGAGGGGGCTCAGTTTTGGGCAATCAGCCCCAGCATTTT. Translating it yields CASSPRGGSVLGNQPQHF.

This sequence joins TRBV15 and TRBJ2-1; 9 bases are a match to TRBD2. With 3 bases clipped from V and 6 bases from J, the junction kept 12 bases outside the gene matches. The CDR3 is made up of 17 amino acids. Germline loops: CDR1 LNHNV, CDR2 YYDKDF (reference sequence). In DNA, the CDR3 is TGTGCCACCAGCAGCGCCTTAGCGGGAGTAATTCTCAATGAGCAGTTCTTC. It specifies CATSSALAGVILNEQFF.

CDR3 in DNA: TGCGCCAGCAGCCAACCATCGGACTCGAGCTATGGCTACACCTTC. It encodes CASSQPSDSSYGYTF. This rearrangement joins TRBV4-1 to TRBJ1-2, with D unresolved. Germline CDR1 and CDR2: MGHRA and YSYEKL. Trimming cost V 2 bases and J 4 bases, with 14 bases left between them. The CDR3 has 15 amino acids.

This chain connects TRBV12-5 to TRBJ1-1; TRBD1 agrees at 7 bases. This CDR3 spans 19 amino acids. Germline V gives CDR1 LGHNT, CDR2 FRNRAP. V lost 3 bases to trimming and J lost 3 bases; unmatched junction nucleotides: 19. The CDR3 DNA is TGTGCTAGTGGTTTAATTGGAGAGGGGGCTTCCTTGTGGGACACTGAAGCTTTCTTT. Protein: CASGLIGEGASLWDTEAFF.

This clone has just one count. The chain uses TRBV29-1 and TRBJ2-7; tentative D call: TRBD2 (6 bases). The germline gives CDR1 SQVTM, CDR2 ANQGSEA. V was cut by 6 bases and J by 6 bases, with 15 bases left in between. The CDR3 is 12 amino acids. CDR3 amino acids: CSVLTRMGEQYF. The CDR3, as DNA: TGCAGCGTCTTGACTAGGATGGGCGAGCAGTACTTC.

The chain joins TRBV7-9 to TRBJ2-3; a possible D gene is TRBD2 (7 bases). V shed 7 bases and J shed 0 bases, with 23 bases lying between them. Germline CDR1 reads SEHNR; CDR2 reads FQNEAQ (reference sequence). The CDR3 loop spans 18 amino acids. The chain's CDR3 is CASKGGGPYRVSTDTQYF. In DNA form, the CDR3 reads TGTGCCAGCAAAGGGGGAGGGCCCTATCGAGTTAGCACAGATACGCAGTATTTT.

A single count supports this clone. The chain uses TRBV30 and TRBJ2-7; TRBD2 agrees at 9 bases. With 2 bases clipped from V and 5 bases from J, the junction kept 1 base outside the gene matches. The CDR3 consists of 12 residues. The V gene's germline CDR1 is GTSNPN and CDR2 SVGIG (reference sequence). CDR3 sequence (DNA): TGTGCCTGGAGTCCTAGCGGGGACGAGCAGTACTTC. Translation: CAWSPSGDEQYF.

This clone has only a few counts. The genes are TRBV29-1 and TRBJ2-3; 7 positions match TRBD1. The CDR3 loop spans 14 amino acids. Germline assignment: CDR1 SQVTM and CDR2 ANQGSEA. Germline trimming cut 7 bases from V and 4 bases from J; bases unmatched to any gene: 11. The CDR3 DNA follows: TGCAGCGGGACGGACAGGTTGGGATCAGATACGCAGTATTTT. Amino acid sequence: CSGTDRLGSDTQYF.

The chain links TRBV6-5 to TRBJ1-1; TRBD1 might be the D (5 bases). Per the germline V gene, CDR1 is MNHEY and CDR2 is SVGAGI. The CDR3 spans 13 residues. Trimming took 5 bases from V and 4 from J, leaving 11 bases between them. CDR3 DNA: TGTGCCAGCAGTAGGCAGGGTTCCACTGAAGCTTTCTTT. Its protein is CASSRQGSTEAFF.